This TCR beta chain was recovered during a study of vaccination effects on CD4 cells after COVID-19. Study-wide results and caveats: Marked contraction was observed in infection-induced and vaccine-induced clones late after vaccination. Cross-reactivity with common cold coronaviruses was shown by only 1 of 255 vaccine-induced clones in healthy vaccinees.

The protocol was immunoSEQ multiplex PCR, while the TCRdb copy is restricted to in-frame clones and leaves out a portion. Among some 68,000 clones listed, roughly three quarters were seen once. Sequencing was preceded by expansion of antigen-specific CD4+ T cells with viral peptide pools in the ViraFEST assay. Subsequent to approximately 9 days of culture, CD4+ T cells were isolated. Vaccine recipients, nucleocapsid antibody negative, had no prior SARS-CoV-2 infection. The authors replaced half the medium with IL-2 medium on days 3 and 7. Remarks on this clone: Its antigen is undetermined.

The CDR3 is 15 amino acids. Germline assignment: CDR1 SGHRS and CDR2 YFSETQ. V lost 1 base and J 7 bases, leaving 15 bases between the germline ends. This sequence joins TRBV5-1 and TRBJ1-5; tentative D call: TRBD1 (6 bases). This clonotype was obtained from a human donor who received a COVID-19 vaccine. Here the sequenced sample was CD4+ T cells from PBMCs cultured with HCoV-OC43 spike peptides, taken before COVID-19 vaccination. Subset in this sample: HCoV-OC43 spike overlapping peptide pool stimulation. As DNA, the CDR3 is TGCGCCAGCAGCTTGAGGGGGGGAGTAGGCCAGCCCCAGCATTTT. This translates into CASSLRGGVGQPQHF.